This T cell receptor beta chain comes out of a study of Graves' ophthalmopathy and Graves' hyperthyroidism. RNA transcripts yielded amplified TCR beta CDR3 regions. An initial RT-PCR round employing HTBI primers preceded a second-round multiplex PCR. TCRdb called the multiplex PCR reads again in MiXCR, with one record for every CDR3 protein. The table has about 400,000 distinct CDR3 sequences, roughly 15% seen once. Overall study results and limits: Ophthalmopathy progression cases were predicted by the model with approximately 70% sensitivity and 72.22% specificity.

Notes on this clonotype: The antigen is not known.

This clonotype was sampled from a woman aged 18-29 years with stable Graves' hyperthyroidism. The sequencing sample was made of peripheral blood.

CDR3 region: CASSHQRGEAFF. The CDR3 DNA reads as TGTGCCAGCAGTCACCAGAGGGGTGAAGCTTTCTTT. The genes are TRBV6-2 or TRBV6-3 and TRBJ1-1, with D perhaps TRBD1 (5 bases). Germline lookup yields CDR1 MNHEY and CDR2 SVGEGT. V lost 5 bases and J 7 bases, leaving 11 bases between the germline ends. This CDR3 is built from 12 residues.